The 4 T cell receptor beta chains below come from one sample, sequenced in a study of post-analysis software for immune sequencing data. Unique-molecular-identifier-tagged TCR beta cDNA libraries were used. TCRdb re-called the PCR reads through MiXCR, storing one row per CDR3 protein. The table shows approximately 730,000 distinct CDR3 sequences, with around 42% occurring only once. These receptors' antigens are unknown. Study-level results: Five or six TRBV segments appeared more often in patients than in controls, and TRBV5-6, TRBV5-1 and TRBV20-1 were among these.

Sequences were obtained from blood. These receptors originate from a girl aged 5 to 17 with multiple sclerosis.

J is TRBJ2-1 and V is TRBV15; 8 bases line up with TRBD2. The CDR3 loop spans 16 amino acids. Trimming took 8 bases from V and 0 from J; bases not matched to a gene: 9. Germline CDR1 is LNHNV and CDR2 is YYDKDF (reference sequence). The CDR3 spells CATDQKRESSYNEQFF. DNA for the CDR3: TGTGCCACCGACCAAAAGCGGGAGAGCTCCTACAATGAGCAGTTCTTC.

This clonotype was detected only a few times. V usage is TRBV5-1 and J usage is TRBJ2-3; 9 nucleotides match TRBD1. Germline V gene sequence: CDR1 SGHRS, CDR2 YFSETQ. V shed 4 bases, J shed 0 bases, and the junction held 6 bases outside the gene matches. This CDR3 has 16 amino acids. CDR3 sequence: CASSIGQGWSTDTQYF. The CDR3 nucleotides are TGCGCCAGCAGCATCGGACAGGGGTGGAGCACAGATACGCAGTATTTT. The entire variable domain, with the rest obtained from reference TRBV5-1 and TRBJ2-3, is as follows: KAGVTQTPRYLIKTRGQQVTLSCSPISGHRSVSWYQQTPGQGLQFLFEYFSETQRNKGNFPGRFSGRQFSNSRSEMNVSTLELGDSALYLCASSIGQGWSTDTQYFGPGTRLTVL.

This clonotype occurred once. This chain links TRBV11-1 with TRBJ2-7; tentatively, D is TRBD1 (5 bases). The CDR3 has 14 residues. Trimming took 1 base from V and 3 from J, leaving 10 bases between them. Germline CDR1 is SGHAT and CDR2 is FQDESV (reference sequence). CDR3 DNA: TGTGCCAGCAGCTTAGTGGGGCAGATCTACGAGCAGTACTTC. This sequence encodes CASSLVGQIYEQYF.

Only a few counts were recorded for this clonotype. The chain's CDR3 is CASSPGPPQVSNEQFF. Here the CDR3 DNA reads TGTGCCAGCAGCCCCGGACCCCCCCAAGTTAGCAATGAGCAGTTCTTC. The gene calls are TRBV7-3 and TRBJ2-1; D unclear. CDR1 and CDR2 (germline): SGHTA, FQGTGA. The V and J ends lost 5 bases and 6 bases respectively, with 20 bases between them. The CDR3 runs to 16 residues.